This T cell receptor (beta chain) was identified during a study of PD-L1 blockade in urothelial cancer. Using immunoSEQ multiplex PCR, the repertoire was profiled, and TCRdb retains in-frame clones only, with some absent. This table has about 72,000 clones, around 80% appearing once. CDR1 is SEHNR and CDR2 is FQNEAQ in the germline V gene (reference sequence). The CDR3 loop spans 15 amino acids. Trimming removed 0 bases from V and 0 bases from J, with 7 bases in between. The specimen comprised PBMCs, sampled around atezolizumab (anti-PD-L1) treatment. V and J are TRBV7-9 and TRBJ2-3; possibly TRBD1 for D (5 bases). This receptor was obtained from a man aged 65 to 85 with urothelial cancer. CDR3: CASSLATASTDTQYF. CDR3 nucleotide sequence: TGTGCCAGCAGCTTAGCGACAGCAAGCACAGATACGCAGTATTTT.